The 26 T cell receptor beta chains in this list originate from one sample, sequenced in a study of T cell responses to AZD1222 COVID-19 vaccine. Sequencing used immunoSEQ multiplex PCR; TCRdb keeps in-frame clones, though not all of them. The sample shows about 150,000 clones, roughly 87% of them seen only once. This specimen was peripheral blood, taken on day 0 of AZD1222 vaccination. All receptors come from an adult in good health.

The genes are TRBV10-3 and TRBJ2-5; 7 bases match TRBD1. The CDR3 length is 13 residues. Germline V gene data show CDR1 as ENHRY and CDR2 as SYGVKD. Unmatched junction bases numbered 5, after V lost 6 bases and J lost 4 bases. DNA for the CDR3: TGTGCCATCAGCCAAGACAGGGCAGAGACCCAGTACTTC. Translated: CAISQDRAETQYF.

This clone was recorded a few times. The chain recombines TRBV7-9 with TRBJ1-6; weak D call: TRBD1 (5 bases). V lost 6 bases and J lost 8, with 8 bases in between. In germline, CDR1 is SEHNR, CDR2 FQNEAQ (reference sequence). The CDR3 length is 12 residues. The CDR3: CASRQGDSPLHF. Written as DNA, the CDR3 is TGTGCCAGCAGGCAGGGTGATTCACCCCTCCACTTT. The full variable domain, completed using reference TRBV7-9 and TRBJ1-6, is DTGVSQNPRHKITKRGQNVTFRCDPISEHNRLYWYRQTLGQGPEFLTYFQNEAQLEKSRLLSDRFSAERPKGSFSTLEIQRTEQGDSAMYLCASRQGDSPLHFGNGTRLTVT.

The chain recombines TRBV27 with TRBJ2-1; D ambiguous. V gave up 5 bases and J gave up 9 bases, with 8 bases separating them. Germline assignment: CDR1 MNHEY and CDR2 SMNVEV (reference sequence). The length of the CDR3 is 11 residues. The CDR3 here is CASSLLGEQFF. The CDR3 nucleotides are TGTGCCAGCAGTCTTCTGGGTGAGCAGTTCTTC.

The chain links TRBV6-5 to TRBJ2-1; D gene uncertain. The CDR3 extends over 16 amino acids. V was shortened by 0 bases and J by 4 bases, with 13 bases between the two germline ends. Germline-derived CDR1 and CDR2 are MNHEY and SVGAGI. The CDR3 sequence is CASSYSGREPYNEQFF. The CDR3 DNA is TGTGCCAGCAGTTACTCCGGTAGAGAACCTTACAATGAGCAGTTCTTC.

This chain links TRBV3-1 (or the pseudogene TRBV3-2) with TRBJ1-1; D call uncertain. The CDR3 has 11 amino acids. Trimming cost V 8 bases and J 1 base, with 5 bases left between them. Germline CDR1 LGHDT, CDR2 YNNKEL (reference sequence). The CDR3 reads CASRRNTEAFF. CDR3 DNA: TGTGCCAGCCGTAGGAACACTGAAGCTTTCTTT.

A note on this clone: The same CDR3 also results from other DNA sequences found in this sample. The V and J genes are TRBV18 and TRBJ1-1; D may be TRBD1 (5 bases). The CDR3 runs to 13 residues. Per germline, CDR1 KGHSH and CDR2 LQKENI. Trimming removed 3 bases at V and 1 base at J, with 6 bases between. In nucleotides, the CDR3 is TGTGCCAGCTCACCCCAGGGGAACACTGAAGCTTTCTTT. Its translation: CASSPQGNTEAFF.

The rearrangement joins TRBV7-8 to TRBJ2-5; 8 nucleotides match TRBD2. V was clipped by 5 bases and J by 2 bases; unmatched bases: 19. Germline-derived CDR1 and CDR2 are SGHVS and FQNEAQ. The CDR3 has 19 residues. The CDR3 protein is CASSPDPGLVRPIQETQYF. As DNA, the CDR3 is TGTGCCAGCAGCCCAGATCCGGGACTAGTAAGACCTATACAAGAGACCCAGTACTTC. The entire variable domain, with the rest obtained from reference TRBV7-8 and TRBJ2-5, is as follows: GAGVSQSPRYKVAKRGQDVALRCDPISGHVSLFWYQQALGQGPEFLTYFQNEAQLDKSGLPSDRFFAERPEGSVSTLKIQRTQQEDSAVYLCASSPDPGLVRPIQETQYFGPGTRLLVL.

This chain uses TRBV27 with TRBJ1-2, with D uncertain. This CDR3 has 14 amino acids. V gave up 6 bases and J gave up 7 bases, with 18 bases separating them. In germline, CDR1 is MNHEY, CDR2 SMNVEV (reference sequence). The CDR3 sequence: CASRTNLNVAGYTF. In nucleotides, the CDR3 is TGTGCCAGCAGGACGAACTTGAACGTGGCTGGCTACACCTTC.

This CDR3 is CASSPPSGAPLSTDTQYF. The CDR3 DNA reads TGTGCCAGCAGCCCCCCTAGCGGGGCGCCCTTAAGCACAGATACGCAGTATTTT. The chain employs TRBV6-2 or TRBV6-3 and TRBJ2-3; 9 bases align to TRBD2. The germline gives CDR1 MNHEY, CDR2 SVGEGT. The V and J ends lost 6 bases and 0 bases, in that order; junction bases with no gene match: 13. The CDR3 sequence is 18 residues long.

V usage is TRBV19 and J usage is TRBJ1-1, with D tentatively TRBD1 (5 bases). Germline V gene lookup returns CDR1 LNHDA and CDR2 SQIVND (reference sequence). Trimming took off 2 bases at V and 3 bases at J, with 7 bases between the two ends. This CDR3 contains 13 residues. In DNA, the CDR3 is TGTGCCAGTAGTATACTCAGGGACACTGAAGCTTTCTTT. Translating it yields CASSILRDTEAFF.

V usage is TRBV6-5 and J usage is TRBJ2-7; a weak D match, TRBD2 (5 bases). The CDR3 runs to 15 residues. V was shortened by 8 bases and J by 1 base, with 18 bases between the two germline ends. The germline gives CDR1 MNHEY, CDR2 SVGAGI. The CDR3 DNA reads TGTGCCAGCTGGCGGGCATTGGCCGCATCCTACGAGCAGTACTTC. It encodes CASWRALAASYEQYF.

This clone appeared once. The chain is built from TRBV19 and TRBJ2-3; 8 positions match TRBD1. Germline V gene data show CDR1 as LNHDA and CDR2 as SQIVND (reference sequence). The length of the CDR3 is 15 residues. The V segment lost 2 bases and the J segment 0 bases; nucleotides outside the gene matches: 1. CDR3 residues: CASSIRTGSTDTQYF. The CDR3 coding sequence is TGTGCCAGTAGTATAAGGACAGGGAGCACAGATACGCAGTATTTT.

This clone appeared a few times. The V gene is TRBV6-1, the J gene TRBJ2-1; TRBD2 agrees at 9 bases. This CDR3 spans 17 amino acids. With 2 bases clipped from V and 4 bases from J, the junction kept 9 bases outside the gene matches. Germline V lookup: CDR1 MNHNS, CDR2 SASEGT. CDR3: CASSEQGLAGLYNEQFF. The CDR3 coding sequence is TGTGCCAGCAGTGAACAGGGGCTAGCGGGACTTTACAATGAGCAGTTCTTC.

J is TRBJ1-6 and V is TRBV20-1; D is uncertain. V lost 2 bases to trimming and J lost 5 bases, with 1 base between them. CDR1 and CDR2 from the germline V gene are DFQATT and SNEGSKA (reference sequence). This CDR3 has 11 amino acids. The CDR3 DNA is TGCAGTGCTAGAAATAATTCACCCCTCCACTTT. Its protein product is CSARNNSPLHF.

The chain has TRBV19 and TRBJ2-3, with TRBD2 identical over 12 bases. Germline V gene sequence: CDR1 LNHDA, CDR2 SQIVND (reference sequence). V trimming: 4 bases; J trimming: 6 bases; junction bases outside the gene matches: 8. The CDR3 is made up of 16 amino acids. This chain's CDR3 is CASSKILAGGWDTQYF. In nucleotides, the CDR3 is TGTGCCAGTAGTAAGATACTAGCGGGAGGTTGGGATACGCAGTATTTT.

This clone was detected only once. The chain combines TRBV5-8 with TRBJ2-7, with TRBD2 identical over 15 bases. This CDR3 contains 19 residues. V shed 4 bases, J shed 1 base, and the junction held 12 bases outside the gene matches. Germline V gene data show CDR1 as SGHTS and CDR2 as YDEGEE. CDR3 in DNA: TGTGCCAGCAGCACAGGACTAGCGGGAGGGTCTAGGATGTCCTACGAGCAGTACTTC. It translates to CASSTGLAGGSRMSYEQYF.

V gene TRBV3-1 (or the pseudogene TRBV3-2) combines with J gene TRBJ2-5, with a possible D match to TRBD1 (6 bases). Trimming took 3 bases from V and 5 from J, leaving 19 bases between them. The germline V gene has CDR1 LGHDT and CDR2 YNNKEL (reference sequence). The CDR3 has 16 residues. The CDR3 DNA is TGTGCCAGCAGCCACTATTACAGGGATCGAGACGAGACCCAGTACTTC. Protein: CASSHYYRDRDETQYF.

Only one count was recorded for this clone. The rearrangement joins TRBV7-9 to TRBJ2-7; TRBD1 is a possible D gene (5 bases). The V end lost 5 bases, the J end lost 1 base, and 12 bases lay between the germline ends. The CDR3 covers 14 residues. Germline V gene sequence: CDR1 SEHNR, CDR2 FQNEAQ (reference sequence). CDR3 sequence: CASSASQGSYEQYF. DNA for the CDR3: TGTGCCAGCAGCGCCTCGCAGGGTTCCTACGAGCAGTACTTC.

The genes are TRBV7-9 and TRBJ1-1; D gene uncertain. V lost 2 bases to trimming and J lost 1 base, with 14 bases between them. Germline V gene data show CDR1 as SEHNR and CDR2 as FQNEAQ (reference sequence). This CDR3 contains 16 residues. The chain's CDR3 is CASSLNIGSGNTEAFF. The CDR3 DNA is TGTGCCAGCAGCTTAAATATCGGGTCCGGGAACACTGAAGCTTTCTTT.

This chain uses TRBV9 with TRBJ2-1; D might be TRBD2 (6 bases). The V gene's germline CDR1 is SGDLS and CDR2 YYNGEE. The length of the CDR3 is 16 residues. V gave up 0 bases and J gave up 2 bases, with 12 bases separating them. In DNA form, the CDR3 reads TGTGCCAGCAGCGTAGTATCTAGCGAGACCTACAATGAGCAGTTCTTC. It is translated as CASSVVSSETYNEQFF.

The V and J genes are TRBV18 and TRBJ1-5; D remains unclear. The V and J ends lost 2 bases and 5 bases respectively, with 10 bases between them. The CDR3 sequence is 14 residues long. Per germline, CDR1 KGHSH and CDR2 LQKENI. The CDR3 region has the DNA TGTGCCAGCTCACCAGGGGTTGTCGATCAGCCCCAGCATTTT. It yields the protein CASSPGVVDQPQHF.

The chain joins TRBV28 to TRBJ1-5; possible D gene TRBD1, 6 bases. Germline V gene sequence: CDR1 MDHEN, CDR2 SYDVKM. The CDR3 is 15 amino acids. Deletions cut 3 bases from V and 7 bases from J, with 16 bases between. In DNA, the CDR3 is TGTGCCAGCAGTTTTTCCAGGGGAAAAAGGCAGCCCCAGCATTTT. It specifies CASSFSRGKRQPQHF.

The chain is built from TRBV6-5 and TRBJ1-3; no reliable D call. Trimming left V 0 bases short and J 1 base short, with 4 bases between. CDR3 length equals 14 residues. CDR1 is MNHEY and CDR2 is SVGAGI in the germline V gene. CDR3 coding DNA: TGTGCCAGCAGTTACTCCTATTCTGGAAACACCATATATTTT. Protein product: CASSYSYSGNTIYF.

The rearrangement uses TRBV3-1 (or the pseudogene TRBV3-2) and TRBJ2-7, with D possibly being TRBD2 (6 bases). V lost 4 bases to trimming and J lost 12 bases, with 19 bases between them. Germline V gene data show CDR1 as LGHDT and CDR2 as YNNKEL (reference sequence). The length of the CDR3 is 13 residues. The CDR3 coding sequence is TGTGCCAGCAGCCCAGCACACGACGGACTAACGTACTTC. Protein product: CASSPAHDGLTYF.

The rearrangement uses TRBV4-1 and TRBJ2-7, with 10 bases matching TRBD1. The CDR3 sequence is 15 residues long. Trimming took 5 bases from V and 2 from J; bases not matched to a gene: 6. Germline V lookup: CDR1 MGHRA, CDR2 YSYEKL. The CDR3 DNA reads TGCGCCAGCAGCTTCCCCGGGACAGGGGCCTACGAGCAGTACTTC. It translates to CASSFPGTGAYEQYF.

This clone has only one observation. J is TRBJ1-1 and V is TRBV6-5, with D hard to call. Germline CDR1 MNHEY, CDR2 SVGAGI. V gave up 6 bases and J gave up 4 bases, with 6 bases separating them. This CDR3 has 11 residues. CDR3 sequence reads: CASRELTEAFF. The CDR3, as DNA: TGTGCCAGCAGGGAGCTCACTGAAGCTTTCTTT.